This is a list of T cell receptor beta chains from one sample in a study of blood T cell repertoires in COVID-19. TCRdb's table, derived via immunoSEQ multiplex PCR, lists solely in-frame clones and lacks some. The sample has some 300,000 clones; 89% are singletons. Sequenced sample: PBMCs or T cells enriched from blood (not recorded which). All receptors come from a woman between 45 and 65 years old who had been exposed to COVID-19. CDR3s include the opening cysteine and the closing phenylalanine or tryptophan. A D gene is named only where the DNA matches it firmly. The size field is filled for only some rows; it gives once, few, many or a size class.

d_gene	v_gene	j_gene	abundance	CDR3aa	CDR3nt
TRBD2	TRBV29-1	TRBJ2-1	.	CSGGTSGGNEQFF	TGCAGCGGCGGGACTAGCGGGGGAAATGAGCAGTTCTTC
.	TRBV3-1/TRBV3-2	TRBJ2-1	few	CASSQERRGGNEQFF	TGTGCCAGCAGCCAAGAGCGTCGGGGAGGCAATGAGCAGTTCTTC
.	TRBV11-1	TRBJ2-5	.	CASSLGAGKSQETQYF	TGTGCCAGCAGCTTAGGGGCAGGGAAGAGCCAAGAGACCCAGTACTTC
TRBD1	TRBV11-2	TRBJ2-1	.	CASRPGTGENNEQFF	TGTGCCAGCAGGCCCGGGACAGGGGAGAACAATGAGCAGTTCTTC
.	TRBV18	TRBJ1-3	.	CASSRGTLGAETSGNTIYF	TGTGCCAGCTCACGGGGGACGTTGGGGGCAGAGACCTCTGGAAACACCATATATTTT
.	TRBV2	TRBJ1-1	few	CASSEDRLTEAFF	TGTGCCAGCAGTGAAGACCGACTCACTGAAGCTTTCTTT
.	TRBV24-1	TRBJ2-7	.	CATSTRDEQYF	TGTGCCACCAGTACTAGGGACGAGCAGTACTTC
.	TRBV3-1/TRBV3-2	TRBJ1-3	.	CASSHPERGNTIYF	TGTGCCAGCAGCCACCCGGAGAGGGGAAACACCATATATTTT
TRBD1	TRBV24-1	TRBJ2-7	.	CATSPHRGSSYEQYF	TGTGCCACCAGTCCCCACAGGGGCTCCTCGTACGAGCAGTACTTC
TRBD1	TRBV5-6	TRBJ1-1	.	CASSLADRLNTEAFF	TGTGCCAGCAGCTTGGCGGACAGGTTGAACACTGAAGCTTTCTTT